The 19 T cell receptor beta chains below all came from one sample that was sequenced in a study of blood T cell repertoires in COVID-19. Data came from immunoSEQ multiplex PCR; TCRdb stores just in-frame clones and leaves some out. Found here are 60,000 to 90,000 clones, over 80% of them singletons; the top ten hold approximately 5.8%. The specimen was peripheral blood. Receptor source: a man in his sixties with active or convalescent COVID-19.

In this sample, this clone turned up a few times. The rearrangement uses TRBV6-2 or TRBV6-3 and TRBJ1-4; D remains unclear. Germline values: CDR1 MNHEY, CDR2 SVGEGT. CDR3 length equals 15 residues. V was clipped by 2 bases and J by 5 bases, with 12 bases between them. The DNA for the CDR3 is TGTGCCAGCAGTTACCTGGGAGGCCTCAATGAAAAACTGTTTTTT. It yields the protein CASSYLGGLNEKLFF.

This clone has only a few counts. The chain employs TRBV20-1 and TRBJ1-2; possibly TRBD1 for D (5 bases). V shed 3 bases and J shed 7 bases, with 12 bases lying between them. This CDR3 comprises 12 residues. The germline gives CDR1 DFQATT, CDR2 SNEGSKA (reference sequence). The DNA of the CDR3 is TGCAGTGCTAGTCCTTACCAGGGTGGCTACACCTTC. Protein product: CSASPYQGGYTF.

J is TRBJ2-3 and V is TRBV2; D might be TRBD2 (5 bases). CDR1 is SNHLY and CDR2 is FYNNEI in the germline V gene. This CDR3 region has 14 residues. V lost 8 bases and J 2 bases, leaving 14 bases between the germline ends. The CDR3 DNA reads as TGTGCCAGCGAATTCGGGATCCCCACAGATACGCAGTATTTT. Translation: CASEFGIPTDTQYF.

The rearrangement joins TRBV3-1 (or the pseudogene TRBV3-2) to TRBJ1-2; the D is unclear. CDR1 and CDR2 (germline): LGHDT, YNNKEL (reference sequence). V shed 2 bases and J shed 8 bases, with 9 bases lying between them. This CDR3 region has 12 residues. CDR3 nucleotide sequence: TGTGCCAGCAGCCAACCTGGGGAGGGCTACACCTTC. This sequence encodes CASSQPGEGYTF.

This chain joins TRBV5-1 and TRBJ1-2; 10 nucleotides agree with TRBD1. CDR1 SGHRS and CDR2 YFSETQ come from the germline V gene. Trimming removed 4 bases from V and 7 bases from J; junction bases left unmatched: 10. The CDR3 runs to 15 residues. CDR3: CASSLNRQGAGGYTF. CDR3 bases: TGCGCCAGCAGCCTAAACAGACAGGGGGCTGGTGGCTACACCTTC.

The rearrangement links TRBV5-1 to TRBJ1-4; 10 nucleotides match TRBD1. Trimming removed 4 bases from V and 7 bases from J; junction bases left unmatched: 7. CDR3 length equals 15 residues. Germline loops: CDR1 SGHRS, CDR2 YFSETQ. The CDR3 DNA is TGCGCCAGCAGCGCGGGGACAGGGGCTGGTGAAAAACTGTTTTTT. Translation gives CASSAGTGAGEKLFF.

The chain carries TRBV5-6 and TRBJ1-6, with TRBD1 matching 9 bases. The germline gives CDR1 SGHDT, CDR2 YYEEEE. This CDR3 spans 15 amino acids. The J segment lost 9 bases and the V segment lost 4 bases, leaving 8 bases of the junction unmatched. DNA for the CDR3: TGTGCCAGCAGCCCGGCCGGGACAGGGAGTTCACCCCTCCACTTT. Residues: CASSPAGTGSSPLHF.

The V call is TRBV10-3, the J call TRBJ1-1, with TRBD1 matching 8 bases. Per germline, CDR1 ENHRY and CDR2 SYGVKD. The CDR3 length is 17 residues. With V trimmed by 6 bases and J by 0 bases, 12 bases remained unmatched. The CDR3 DNA follows: TGTGCCATCAGGCAGACAGGGGCGTCATCCGTGAACACTGAAGCTTTCTTT. It translates to CAIRQTGASSVNTEAFF.

The chain has TRBV6-6 and TRBJ1-1; 7 nucleotides agree with TRBD1. The length of the CDR3 is 15 residues. V was pared by 7 bases and J by 0 bases, with 8 bases of the junction left unmatched. The germline CDR1 and CDR2 sequences are MNHNY and SVGAGI (reference sequence). CDR3 region: CASTQGDSMNTEAFF. In DNA, the CDR3 is TGTGCCAGCACCCAAGGGGACAGTATGAACACTGAAGCTTTCTTT.

This rearrangement joins TRBV7-2 to TRBJ2-2; the D gene is possibly TRBD2 (5 bases). The CDR3 is 15 amino acids. Germline V gene lookup returns CDR1 SGHTA and CDR2 FQGNSA. Trimming removed 5 bases at V and 4 bases at J, with 14 bases between. CDR3 in DNA: TGTGCCAGCAGCCGCGGAGGAGGCCCCACCGGGGAGCTGTTTTTT. Translation gives CASSRGGGPTGELFF.

In this sample, this clone turned up once. The chain joins TRBV5-4 to TRBJ1-1; D remains ambiguous. Trimming pared 2 bases from V and 3 bases from J, leaving 8 bases between. Germline V gene sequence: CDR1 SGHNT, CDR2 YYREEE (reference sequence). The CDR3 totals 13 residues. CDR3: CASSFNSDTEAFF. DNA for the CDR3: TGTGCCAGCAGCTTTAACAGTGACACTGAAGCTTTCTTT.

This clone was counted a few times. The V gene is TRBV6-1, the J gene TRBJ2-1; D remains ambiguous. This CDR3 spans 12 amino acids. Per the germline V gene, CDR1 is MNHNS and CDR2 is SASEGT. Trimming took off 2 bases at V and 7 bases at J, with 6 bases between the two ends. The CDR3 sequence is CASSEPGNEQFF. The CDR3 DNA is TGTGCCAGCAGTGAACCCGGGAATGAGCAGTTCTTC.

The rearrangement links TRBV9 to TRBJ2-3; 11 bases line up with TRBD2. In germline, CDR1 is SGDLS, CDR2 YYNGEE. Trimming cost V 4 bases and J 3 bases; bases outside gene matches: 4. This CDR3 has 15 residues. CDR3 DNA sequence: TGTGCCAGCAGCTGGACTAGCGGGTTGACAGATACGCAGTATTTT. This encodes CASSWTSGLTDTQYF.

This clone was observed a single time. The chain's CDR3 is CASSPRTSGVSREETQYF. The CDR3 nucleotides read TGTGCCAGCAGCCCCCGGACTAGCGGGGTATCGCGGGAGGAGACCCAGTACTTC. The chain carries TRBV21-1 and TRBJ2-5; the table names TRBD2, a call not compared with the DNA. TRBV21-1 is a pseudogene locus. The length of the CDR3 is 18 residues.

This sequence joins TRBV11-2 and TRBJ1-5, with D possibly TRBD1 on 5 matching bases. Trimming left V 5 bases short and J 6 bases short, with 11 bases between. The CDR3 spans 13 residues. Germline V gives CDR1 SGHAT, CDR2 FQNNGV. CDR3 sequence reads: CASSRREGQPQHF. CDR3 coding DNA: TGTGCCAGCAGCCGCAGGGAGGGTCAGCCCCAGCATTTT. Combining the CDR3 with reference TRBV11-2 and TRBJ1-5 gives the whole variable domain EAGVAQSPRYKIIEKRQSVAFWCNPISGHATLYWYQQILGQGPKLLIQFQNNGVVDDSQLPKDRFSAERLKGVDSTLKIQPAKLEDSAVYLCASSRREGQPQHFGDGTRLSIL.

This chain connects TRBV5-6 to TRBJ1-1; D may be TRBD1 (5 bases). Trimming pared 2 bases from V and 2 bases from J, leaving 7 bases between. CDR1 is SGHDT and CDR2 is YYEEEE in the germline V gene. The CDR3 covers 13 residues. This CDR3 is CASSFQGNTEAFF. CDR3 bases: TGTGCCAGCAGCTTTCAGGGAAACACTGAAGCTTTCTTT.

V gene TRBV7-2 combines with J gene TRBJ1-4; the match to TRBD1 covers 9 bases. The CDR3 length is 17 residues. V was pared by 5 bases and J by 0 bases, with 7 bases of the junction left unmatched. Germline values: CDR1 SGHTA, CDR2 FQGNSA. This CDR3 reads CASSRTGAYATNEKLFF. As DNA, the CDR3 is TGTGCCAGCAGCCGGACAGGGGCCTATGCAACTAATGAAAAACTGTTTTTT. The full variable domain, its missing parts supplied by reference TRBV7-2 and TRBJ1-4, is GAGVSQSPSNKVTEKGKDVELRCDPISGHTALYWYRQSLGQGLEFLIYFQGNSAPDKSGLPSDRFSAERTGGSVSTLTIQRTQQEDSAVYLCASSRTGAYATNEKLFFGSGTQLSVL.

This clone was counted only a few times. The chain recombines TRBV4-3 with TRBJ2-3; TRBD1 matches at 11 bases. This CDR3 is built from 16 residues. J lost 5 bases, V lost 5 bases, and 9 bases had no gene match. The germline CDR1 and CDR2 sequences are LGHNA and YSLEER. The CDR3 loop is CASSFQDRGLGDTQYF. The CDR3 DNA follows: TGCGCCAGCAGCTTTCAGGACAGGGGGCTTGGAGATACGCAGTATTTT.

V and J are TRBV9 and TRBJ2-7; no definite D call. Per germline, CDR1 SGDLS and CDR2 YYNGEE. The CDR3 contains 13 residues. V was pared by 7 bases and J by 0 bases, with 11 bases between. CDR3 sequence: CASGNENSYEQYF. The CDR3 nucleotides read TGTGCCAGCGGTAACGAGAACTCCTACGAGCAGTACTTC.